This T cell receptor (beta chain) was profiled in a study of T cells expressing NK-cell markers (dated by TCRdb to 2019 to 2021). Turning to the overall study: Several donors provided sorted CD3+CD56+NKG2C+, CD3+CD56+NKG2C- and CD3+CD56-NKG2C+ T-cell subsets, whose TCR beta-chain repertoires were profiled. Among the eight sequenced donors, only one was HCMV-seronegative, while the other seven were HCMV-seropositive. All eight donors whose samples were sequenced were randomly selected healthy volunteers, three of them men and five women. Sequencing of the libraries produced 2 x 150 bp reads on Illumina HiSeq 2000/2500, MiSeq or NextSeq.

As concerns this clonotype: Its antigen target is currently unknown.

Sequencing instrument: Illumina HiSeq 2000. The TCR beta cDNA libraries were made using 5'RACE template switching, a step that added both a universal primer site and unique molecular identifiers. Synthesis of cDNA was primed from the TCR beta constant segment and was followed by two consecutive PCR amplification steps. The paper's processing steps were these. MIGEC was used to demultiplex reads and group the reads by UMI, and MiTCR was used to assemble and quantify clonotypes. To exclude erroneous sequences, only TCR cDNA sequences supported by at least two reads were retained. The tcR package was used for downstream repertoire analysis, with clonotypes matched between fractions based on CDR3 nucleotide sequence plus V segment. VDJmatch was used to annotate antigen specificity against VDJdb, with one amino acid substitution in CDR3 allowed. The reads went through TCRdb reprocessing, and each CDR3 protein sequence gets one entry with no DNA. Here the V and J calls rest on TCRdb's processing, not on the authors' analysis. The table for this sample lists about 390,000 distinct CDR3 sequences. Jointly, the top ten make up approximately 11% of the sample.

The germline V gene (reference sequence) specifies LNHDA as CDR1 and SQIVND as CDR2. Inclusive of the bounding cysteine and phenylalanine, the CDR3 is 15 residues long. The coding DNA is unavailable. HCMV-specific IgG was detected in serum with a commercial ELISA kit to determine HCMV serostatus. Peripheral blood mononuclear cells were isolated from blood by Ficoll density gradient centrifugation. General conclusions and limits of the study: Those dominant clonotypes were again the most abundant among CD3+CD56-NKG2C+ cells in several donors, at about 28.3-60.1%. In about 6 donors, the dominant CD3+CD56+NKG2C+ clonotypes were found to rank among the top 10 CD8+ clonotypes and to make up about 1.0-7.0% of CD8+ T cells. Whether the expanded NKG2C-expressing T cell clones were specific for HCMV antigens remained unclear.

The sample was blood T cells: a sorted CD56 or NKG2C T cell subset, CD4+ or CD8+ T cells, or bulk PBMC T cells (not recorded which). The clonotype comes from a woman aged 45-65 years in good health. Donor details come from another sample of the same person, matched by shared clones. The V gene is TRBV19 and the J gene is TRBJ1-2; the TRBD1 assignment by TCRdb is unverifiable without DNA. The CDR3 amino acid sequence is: CASSIPLTGFYGYTF. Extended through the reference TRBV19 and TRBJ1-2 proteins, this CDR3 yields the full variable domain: DGGITQSPKYLFRKEGQNVTLSCEQNLNHDAMYWYRQDPGQGLRLIYYSQIVNDFQKGDIAEGYSVSREKKESFPLTVTSAQKNPTAFYLCASSIPLTGFYGYTFGSGTRLTVV.